This T cell receptor beta chain emerged from a study of shared clonotypes between healthy human individuals. Of note for this clone: Other DNA sequences of this sample code for an identical CDR3.

CDR3 length: 13 amino acids. Germline CDR1 and CDR2: LNHDA and SQIVND (reference sequence). Deletions cut 6 bases from V and 7 bases from J, with 13 bases between. Generated by immunoSEQ multiplex PCR, the TCRdb table keeps only in-frame clones and is missing some. Among about 2 million clones listed, around 95% were seen once. V usage is TRBV19 and J usage is TRBJ2-1; TRBD1 is a possible D gene (8 bases). The TCR was taken from a man aged 18-30 years in good health. Sequencing used naive CD4+ T cells sorted from blood. Subset specified: CD45RA+ positively selected. The CDR3 loop is CASSTGGANEQFF. In nucleotides, the CDR3 is TGTGCCAGTAGCACAGGGGGGGCGAATGAGCAGTTCTTC.